Listed below are T cell receptor beta chains from one sample, sequenced in a study of T cell clusters in autoimmune cytopenias. TCRdb reanalyzed the multiplex PCR reads and collapses them to one entry per CDR3 protein, without DNA. This sample contains a few thousand distinct CDR3 sequences. These sequences were also reported in another study, on T cell repertoires in aging, cancer and after chemotherapy.

What was sequenced was peripheral blood. The receptors stem from a human donor with an autoimmune cytopenia or autoimmune hepatitis (not recorded which). CDR3s include the opening cysteine and the closing phenylalanine or tryptophan. The order of the fields is clone size, J gene, V gene, CDR3 protein. Part of the rows lack a size; the others show once, few, many or a class for expanded clones.

- TRBJ1-5 TRBV5-4 CASSPGVGGNQPQHF
- TRBJ2-2 TRBV7-9 CASSPKGVATGELFF
- TRBJ2-5 TRBV5-1 CASSEGLASFGETQYF
- TRBJ2-7 TRBV11-2 CASSLGQATEQYF
medium-sized TRBJ1-4 TRBV27 CASSSRWGQTNEKLFF
- TRBJ1-5 TRBV10-3 CAIKGQGRGNQPQHF
medium-sized TRBJ2-5 TRBV30 CAWSSVGETQYF
medium-sized TRBJ1-2 TRBV27 CATSRDRGYGYTF
medium-sized TRBJ2-3 TRBV19 CATQREQWTDTQYF
medium-sized TRBJ1-3 TRBV6-5 CASTAHASGNTIYF
medium-sized TRBJ1-2 TRBV6-5 CASSLGGADYGYTF
medium-sized TRBJ2-1 TRBV6-5 CASRLGEGRGGYNEQFF
large TRBJ2-3 TRBV11-3 CASSTGNRGADTQYF
medium-sized TRBJ1-2 TRBV6-1 CASSEGTGMDGYTF
large TRBJ2-3 TRBV19 CASSPFGGGRDTQYF
- TRBJ2-3 TRBV12-3/TRBV12-4 CASSLGGGPRDTQYF
medium-sized TRBJ1-4 TRBV5-4 CASSHHRDRGTVGEKLFF
- TRBJ1-1 TRBV10-3 CASRENTEAFF
- TRBJ1-4 TRBV15 CATSRGGAGRERGEKLFF